This entry is about one T cell receptor beta chain. The data stem from a study of ipilimumab plus nivolumab after autologous stem cell transplantation. Trimming removed 1 base from V and 5 bases from J; junction bases left unmatched: 11. The CDR3 has 17 residues. CDR1 and CDR2 from the germline V gene are SGHAT and FQNNGV. The table came from immunoSEQ multiplex PCR; TCRdb's copy has only in-frame clones and leaves some out. The table shows fewer than 95,000 clones, with approximately 86% occurring only once. This sequence was found in a male donor with diffuse large B-cell lymphoma. The source material was PBMCs, sampled in a trial of ipilimumab plus nivolumab as post-transplant consolidation. V and J are TRBV11-2 and TRBJ2-5; 9 positions agree with TRBD2. The CDR3 DNA reads TGTGCCAGCAGCTTAGTAGCGGGGGCCACGGGAGTGGAGACCCAGTACTTC. This gives the protein CASSLVAGATGVETQYF.